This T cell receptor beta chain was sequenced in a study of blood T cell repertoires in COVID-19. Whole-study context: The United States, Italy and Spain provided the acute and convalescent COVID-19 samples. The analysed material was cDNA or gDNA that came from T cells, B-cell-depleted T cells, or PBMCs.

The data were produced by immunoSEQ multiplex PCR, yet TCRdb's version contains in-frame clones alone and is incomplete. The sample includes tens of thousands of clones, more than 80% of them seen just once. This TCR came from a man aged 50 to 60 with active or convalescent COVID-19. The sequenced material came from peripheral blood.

The DNA of the CDR3 is TGTGCCAGCAGCAAACTAGCGGATGGAGCCTACGAGCAGTACTTC. Its protein product is CASSKLADGAYEQYF. The chain combines TRBV3-1 (or the pseudogene TRBV3-2) with TRBJ2-7, with 8 bases lining up with TRBD2. CDR1 and CDR2 (germline): LGHDT, YNNKEL (reference sequence). Losses at the gene ends were 5 bases for V and 2 bases for J; bases not matched to a gene: 8. CDR3 size: 15 residues.